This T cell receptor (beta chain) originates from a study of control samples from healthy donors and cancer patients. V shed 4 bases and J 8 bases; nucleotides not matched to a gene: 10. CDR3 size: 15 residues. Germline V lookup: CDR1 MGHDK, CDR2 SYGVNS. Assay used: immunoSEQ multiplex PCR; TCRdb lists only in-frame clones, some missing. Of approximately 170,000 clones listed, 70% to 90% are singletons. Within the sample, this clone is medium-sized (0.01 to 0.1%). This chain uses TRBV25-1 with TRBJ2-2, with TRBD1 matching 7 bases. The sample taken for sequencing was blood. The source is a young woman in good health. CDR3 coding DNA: TGTGCCAGCAGTGGGAGGCACAGGGGTGCGGGGGAGCTGTTTTTT. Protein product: CASSGRHRGAGELFF. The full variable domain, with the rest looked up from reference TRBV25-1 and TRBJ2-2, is EADIYQTPRYLVIGTGKKITLECSQTMGHDKMYWYQQDPGMELHLIHYSYGVNSTEKGDLSSESTVSRIRTEHFPLTLESARPSHTSQYLCASSGRHRGAGELFFGEGSRLTVL.